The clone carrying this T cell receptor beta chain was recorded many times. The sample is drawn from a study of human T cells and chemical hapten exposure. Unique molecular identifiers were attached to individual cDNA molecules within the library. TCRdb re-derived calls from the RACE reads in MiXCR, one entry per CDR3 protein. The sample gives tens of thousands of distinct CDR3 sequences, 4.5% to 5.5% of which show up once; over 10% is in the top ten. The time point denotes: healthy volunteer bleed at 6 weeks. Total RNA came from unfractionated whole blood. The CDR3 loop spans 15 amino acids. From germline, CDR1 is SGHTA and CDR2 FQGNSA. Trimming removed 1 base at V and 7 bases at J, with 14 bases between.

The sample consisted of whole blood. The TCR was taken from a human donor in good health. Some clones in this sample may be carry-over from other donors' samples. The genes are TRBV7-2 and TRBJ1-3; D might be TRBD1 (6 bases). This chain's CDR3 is CASSLGWGAGNTIYF. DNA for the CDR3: TGTGCCAGCAGCTTAGGTTGGGGGGCCGGGAACACCATATATTTT.